This entry describes one T cell receptor beta chain. Antigen specificity is unknown. The repertoire was sequenced with immunoSEQ multiplex PCR; TCRdb's copy has only in-frame clones and lacks some. Here the sample spans tens of thousands of clones, roughly 85% being singletons. The record originates from a study of a mutant IDH1 vaccine in newly diagnosed glioma. Study context: The initiation of vaccination occurred 4-6 weeks after radiotherapy alone, or with temozolomide cycles. Earlier care involved radiotherapy, temozolomide, or both, and the majority received both.

Time point in this sample: week 11, during vaccination. A 20-mer mutant IDH1 peptide at 300 ug was injected subcutaneously with topical imiquimod. Each of the donors came in with new WHO grade 3 or 4 astrocytomas that were IDH1-mutant and ATRX-lost. Whole-study results and caveats: Top-clonotype changes in peripheral T cells seemed unrelated to pseudoprogression.

CDR3 size: 14 residues. V was clipped by 5 bases and J by 1 base; unmatched bases: 4. The germline CDR1 and CDR2 sequences are SGHKS and YYEKEE (reference sequence). This clonotype was sampled from a man aged 40-49 years with glioma. This chain links TRBV5-5 with TRBJ2-3; 7 nucleotides line up with TRBD1. Specimen: PBMCs, collected from a glioma patient whose treatment included an IDH1 peptide vaccine. CDR3 residues: CASRYRGRTDTQYF. The CDR3, as DNA: TGTGCCAGCAGATACAGGGGACGCACAGATACGCAGTATTTT.